These 25 T cell receptor beta chains came from one sample sequenced in a study of T cells after yellow fever vaccination. TCRdb fed the 5' RACE reads into MiXCR, producing one record per CDR3 protein. Of hundreds of thousands of distinct CDR3 sequences listed, roughly 12% are singletons. The source was PBMCs, collected on the day of the yellow fever booster vaccination. Every receptor here comes from a man between 25 and 39 years old who received the YFV17D yellow fever vaccine.

The chain uses TRBV20-1 and TRBJ2-2; D call uncertain. Trimming left V 0 bases short and J 4 bases short, with 6 bases between. CDR3 length: 13 residues. Germline loops: CDR1 DFQATT, CDR2 SNEGSKA (reference sequence). The CDR3 sequence: CSARDLITGELFF. CDR3 in DNA: TGCAGTGCTAGAGATCTCATCACCGGGGAGCTGTTTTTT.

This clonotype was seen only a few times. This chain uses TRBV7-2 with TRBJ2-5, with TRBD1 as a possible D gene (6 bases). Trimming removed 2 bases from V and 5 bases from J, with 12 bases in between. Per germline, CDR1 SGHTA and CDR2 FQGNSA. The CDR3 spans 14 residues. CDR3 protein: CASSLHRVPETQYF. CDR3 bases: TGTGCCAGCAGCTTACACAGGGTGCCGGAGACCCAGTACTTC.

This clonotype appeared a few times. This chain uses TRBV7-9 with TRBJ2-7; the D gene is possibly TRBD1 (6 bases). CDR3 length equals 13 residues. V gave up 5 bases and J gave up 7 bases, with 15 bases separating them. From germline, CDR1 is SEHNR and CDR2 FQNEAQ (reference sequence). In DNA form, the CDR3 reads TGTGCCAGCAGCACTGACAGGTGGGAAGAGCAGTACTTC. Amino acids: CASSTDRWEEQYF.

This clonotype was observed a few times. This chain uses TRBV7-9 with TRBJ2-5; 8 bases are a match to TRBD2. J lost 5 bases, V lost 5 bases, and 16 bases had no gene match. Germline V lookup: CDR1 SEHNR, CDR2 FQNEAQ (reference sequence). This CDR3 contains 17 residues. In DNA, the CDR3 is TGTGCCAGCAGCCCCCCGGGAGGGCCTATACCCGGGGAGACCCAGTACTTC. It is translated as CASSPPGGPIPGETQYF.

This clonotype has a handful of counts. The chain carries TRBV29-1 and TRBJ1-2, with D possibly TRBD1 on 6 matching bases. CDR1 is SQVTM and CDR2 is ANQGSEA in the germline V gene. This CDR3 is built from 14 residues. Trimming took off 6 bases at V and 3 bases at J, with 17 bases between the two ends. The CDR3 DNA follows: TGCAGCGTAAACCTACCGGGGGGGCACTATGGCTACACCTTC. This gives the protein CSVNLPGGHYGYTF.

This chain uses TRBV18 with TRBJ2-7; the D call may be TRBD1 or TRBD2 (5 bases each). Germline CDR1 KGHSH, CDR2 LQKENI. Between the trimmed V and J ends, which lost 3 bases and 6 bases, there was a span of 12 bases. There are 13 residues in the CDR3. The CDR3 loop is CASSPGGVAEQYF. The CDR3 DNA follows: TGTGCCAGCTCACCTGGGGGAGTTGCCGAGCAGTACTTC.

This clonotype was counted a few times. This sequence joins TRBV3-1 and TRBJ2-1, with 9 bases matching TRBD2. The CDR3 is made up of 16 amino acids. The V segment lost 6 bases and the J segment 6 bases; nucleotides outside the gene matches: 12. The germline V gene has CDR1 LGHDT and CDR2 YNNKEL (reference sequence). CDR3: CASSLSSGDRGNEQFF. The CDR3 DNA is TGTGCCAGCAGTCTTTCTAGCGGGGACCGGGGCAATGAGCAGTTCTTC.

This clonotype has more than one count but fewer than ten. This sequence joins TRBV6-2 or TRBV6-3 and TRBJ1-5; the match to TRBD1 covers 7 bases. This CDR3 contains 15 residues. V dropped 5 bases and J dropped 2; count of bases not matched to a gene: 6. Germline V CDR1 and CDR2: MNHEY, SVGEGT. The CDR3, as DNA: TGTGCCAGCAGTCCTGGGACAGTCGGCAATCAGCCCCAGCATTTT. Translated, it gives CASSPGTVGNQPQHF.

CDR3 region: CASTPWGQDTDTQYF. CDR3 nucleotides: TGTGCCAGCACCCCATGGGGACAGGACACAGATACGCAGTATTTT. J is TRBJ2-3 and V is TRBV7-2; 8 bases align to TRBD1. There are 15 residues in the CDR3. CDR1 is SGHTA and CDR2 is FQGNSA in the germline V gene. V was clipped by 7 bases and J by 2 bases; unmatched bases: 8.

This clonotype was seen only a few times. The chain links TRBV25-1 to TRBJ1-5; 10 bases fit TRBD1. This CDR3 is 14 amino acids long. Unmatched junction bases numbered 4, after V lost 9 bases and J lost 2 bases. CDR1 and CDR2 from the germline V gene are MGHDK and SYGVNS. The CDR3 here is CASTGTGGNQPQHF. The CDR3 DNA reads TGTGCCAGTACCGGGACAGGGGGCAATCAGCCCCAGCATTTT.

The genes are TRBV9 and TRBJ2-7, with D uncertain. The CDR3 runs 13 residues. Germline V gene data show CDR1 as SGDLS and CDR2 as YYNGEE. The ends were cut back, 0 bases at V and 6 bases at J, with 10 bases in the middle. Here the CDR3 DNA reads TGTGCCAGCAGCGTAGCGCTAGACCCCGAGCAGTACTTC. Translating it yields CASSVALDPEQYF.

This clonotype has more than one count but fewer than ten. The rearrangement uses TRBV20-1 and TRBJ1-5, with D perhaps matching TRBD1 (6 bases). V lost 6 bases and J lost 0, with 12 bases in between. Per germline, CDR1 DFQATT and CDR2 SNEGSKA (reference sequence). There are 14 residues in the CDR3. CDR3 sequence: CSALQGDSNQPQHF. Written as DNA, the CDR3 is TGCAGTGCCCTACAGGGAGATAGCAATCAGCCCCAGCATTTT.

The V call is TRBV27, the J call TRBJ2-2, with D maybe TRBD1 (5 bases). The germline V gene encodes CDR1 MNHEY and CDR2 SMNVEV (reference sequence). This CDR3 comprises 17 residues. V shed 6 bases and J shed 7 bases, with 24 bases lying between them. The CDR3: CASRALGRITVGGELFF. The CDR3 DNA follows: TGTGCCAGCAGGGCTTTGGGGCGGATAACCGTCGGCGGGGAGCTGTTTTTT.

This clonotype has at least ten counts. The J gene is TRBJ2-1, the V gene TRBV7-6, with D hard to call. Germline CDR1 reads SGHVS; CDR2 reads FNYEAQ. The length of the CDR3 is 14 residues. V dropped 1 base and J dropped 7 bases, with 11 bases sitting between them. CDR3 nucleotides: TGTGCCAGCAGCTTAGAAGGCTGGCAGAATGAGCAGTTCTTC. Protein: CASSLEGWQNEQFF.

This clonotype was seen a few times. The V gene is TRBV2, the J gene TRBJ2-7; D uncertain. Germline CDR1 SNHLY, CDR2 FYNNEI. The CDR3 runs 13 residues. V lost 7 bases to trimming and J lost 2 bases, with 12 bases between them. The DNA of the CDR3 is TGTGCCAGCAATTTCGACGAACCCTACGAGCAGTACTTC. Translating gives CASNFDEPYEQYF.

This clonotype occurred a few times. V gene TRBV9 combines with J gene TRBJ2-7; 10 bases are a match to TRBD1. Germline CDR1 and CDR2: SGDLS and YYNGEE. CDR3 length equals 15 residues. V gave up 0 bases and J gave up 4 bases; unmatched junction bases: 4. The CDR3 coding sequence is TGTGCCAGCAGCGTAGGGGGACAGGGGACTTACGAGCAGTACTTC. This translates into CASSVGGQGTYEQYF.

The chain combines TRBV7-8 with TRBJ2-7; D remains ambiguous. The CDR3 spans 16 residues. Germline V CDR1 and CDR2: SGHVS, FQNEAQ. The V gene lost 5 bases and the J gene lost 3 bases, with 20 bases spanning the gap. In DNA form, the CDR3 reads TGTGCCAGCAGCGAAGCGACCGGGCTCCAATACTACGAGCAGTACTTC. Its translation: CASSEATGLQYYEQYF. The variable domain in full, completed from reference TRBV7-8 and TRBJ2-7, reads GAGVSQSPRYKVAKRGQDVALRCDPISGHVSLFWYQQALGQGPEFLTYFQNEAQLDKSGLPSDRFFAERPEGSVSTLKIQRTQQEDSAVYLCASSEATGLQYYEQYFGPGTRLTVT.

This chain uses TRBV5-1 with TRBJ2-2; perhaps TRBD1 as D (5 bases). The V and J ends lost 1 base and 1 base respectively, with 8 bases between them. This CDR3 region has 15 residues. Germline CDR1 is SGHRS and CDR2 is YFSETQ. The CDR3, as DNA: TGCGCCAGCAGCTTGTCGCAGGGGAACACCGGGGAGCTGTTTTTT. Amino acid sequence: CASSLSQGNTGELFF. Combining the CDR3 with reference TRBV5-1 and TRBJ2-2 gives the whole variable domain KAGVTQTPRYLIKTRGQQVTLSCSPISGHRSVSWYQQTPGQGLQFLFEYFSETQRNKGNFPGRFSGRQFSNSRSEMNVSTLELGDSALYLCASSLSQGNTGELFFGEGSRLTVL.

On this clonotype: A junction end diverges from the germline sequence, so it may reflect a read error. The chain carries TRBV20-1 and TRBJ2-1, with 13 bases matching TRBD2. CDR1 DFQATT and CDR2 SNEGSKA come from the germline V gene (reference sequence). CDR3 length equals 17 residues. DNA for the CDR3: TGCAGTGCTAAGCGACTAGCGGGAGGTTCCTCCCACAATGAGCAGTTCTTC. Its translation is CSAKRLAGGSSHNEQFF.

This clonotype showed up many times. The V call is TRBV25-1, the J call TRBJ2-7; D is unresolved. CDR1 MGHDK and CDR2 SYGVNS come from the germline V gene. V dropped 1 base and J dropped 3 bases, with 1 base sitting between them. The CDR3 is 11 amino acids. The CDR3 spells CASSEFYEQYF. CDR3 nucleotide sequence: TGTGCCAGCAGTGAATTCTACGAGCAGTACTTC.

CDR3: CASSALGQGDTGELFF. Written as DNA, the CDR3 is TGTGCCAGCAGCGCCCTGGGACAGGGAGATACCGGGGAGCTGTTTTTT. The chain carries TRBV9 and TRBJ2-2; the match to TRBD1 covers 9 bases. From germline, CDR1 is SGDLS and CDR2 YYNGEE. CDR3 length equals 16 residues. Trimming at V came to 3 bases and at J to 5 bases, leaving 8 bases not matched to a gene. The full variable domain, completed using reference TRBV9 and TRBJ2-2, is DSGVTQTPKHLITATGQRVTLRCSPRSGDLSVYWYQQSLDQGLQFLIQYYNGEERAKGNILERFSAQQFPDLHSELNLSSLELGDSALYFCASSALGQGDTGELFFGEGSRLTVL.

The chain is built from TRBV5-4 and TRBJ2-7; tentative D call: TRBD2 (6 bases). In germline, CDR1 is SGHNT, CDR2 YYREEE (reference sequence). The length of the CDR3 is 14 residues. V shed 2 bases and J shed 2 bases, with 11 bases lying between them. CDR3 nucleotides: TGTGCCAGCAGCTTCCTGGGCGGGACCTACGAGCAGTACTTC. This encodes CASSFLGGTYEQYF.

V gene TRBV7-2 combines with J gene TRBJ1-5, with 7 bases that match TRBD1. The CDR3 contains 15 residues. V gave up 5 bases and J gave up 7 bases; unmatched junction bases: 11. Germline values: CDR1 SGHTA, CDR2 FQGNSA. CDR3 bases: TGTGCCAGCAGCACCGACAGGGACTGGCTGCAGCCCCAGCATTTT. Its protein product is CASSTDRDWLQPQHF.

This rearrangement joins TRBV7-2 to TRBJ2-7; no definite D call. The V end was cut by 4 bases, the J end by 2 bases, with 12 bases between. The CDR3 runs 14 residues. CDR1 and CDR2 (germline): SGHTA, FQGNSA. The CDR3: CASSSPGHAYEQYF. The CDR3 nucleotides read TGTGCCAGCAGCTCTCCGGGCCATGCCTACGAGCAGTACTTC.

As regards this clonotype: A much larger clone lies one base from this, so it may be a read error. The chain joins TRBV6-1 to TRBJ2-7; TRBD2 matches at 14 bases. Trimming removed 10 bases from V and 12 bases from J; junction bases left unmatched: 14. The CDR3 spans 14 residues. Germline V gives CDR1 MNHNS, CDR2 SASEGT. The CDR3, as DNA: TGTGCCACCACCTCGGGACTAGCGGGAGAAGAGGGGTACTTC. Translating it yields CATTSGLAGEEGYF.